The rows below give T cell receptor beta chains drawn from one sample of a study of blood T cell repertoires in COVID-19. The data were produced by immunoSEQ multiplex PCR, yet TCRdb's version contains in-frame clones alone and is incomplete. The repertoire holds 200,000 to 300,000 clones, with 90% as singletons. The specimen was peripheral blood. These receptors all come from a woman aged 35 to 49 with acute or convalescent COVID-19. Both conserved end residues are part of each CDR3. D genes are given only for firm matches. For some rows the clone size is stated as once, few or many, or as a class when expanded; others skip it.

size: -
D: -
J: TRBJ1-4
V: TRBV25-1
CDR3: CASSEPHATNEKLFF
DNA: TGTGCCAGCAGTGAACCACACGCAACTAATGAAAAACTGTTTTTT

size: -
D: -
J: TRBJ2-1
V: TRBV27
CDR3: CASALAESRTFF
DNA: TGTGCCAGCGCCCTTGCTGAGTCGCGAACGTTCTTC

size: -
D: -
J: TRBJ2-1
V: TRBV30
CDR3: CAWSVHGSSGKEQFF
DNA: TGTGCCTGGAGTGTACACGGGTCTTCGGGAAAGGAGCAGTTCTTC

size: -
D: TRBD1
J: TRBJ1-2
V: TRBV9
CDR3: CASSPHAPGTGDPLRYTF
DNA: TGTGCCAGCAGTCCCCACGCCCCCGGGACAGGGGACCCCCTCCGCTACACCTTC

size: -
D: TRBD1
J: TRBJ2-1
V: TRBV7-2
CDR3: CASRVVRGSSYNEQFF
DNA: TGTGCCAGCAGGGTCGTCAGGGGGTCATCCTACAATGAGCAGTTCTTC

size: many
D: TRBD2
J: TRBJ2-3
V: TRBV9
CDR3: CASSYSSGGAHTQYF
DNA: TGTGCCAGCAGCTACTCTAGCGGGGGGGCCCATACGCAGTATTTT

size: few
D: -
J: TRBJ1-2
V: TRBV4-2
CDR3: CASGKRDAYGYTF
DNA: TGTGCCAGCGGAAAGAGGGATGCCTATGGCTACACCTTC

size: -
D: TRBD1
J: TRBJ1-2
V: TRBV5-4
CDR3: CASSPNPGQGIYTF
DNA: TGTGCCAGTTCCCCCAACCCGGGACAGGGGATCTACACCTTC

size: -
D: TRBD1
J: TRBJ1-4
V: TRBV6-5
CDR3: CASSSRDSDEKLFF
DNA: TGTGCCAGCAGTTCCCGGGACAGCGATGAAAAACTGTTTTTT

size: -
D: -
J: TRBJ2-5
V: TRBV24-1
CDR3: CATREGTGHQETQYF
DNA: TGTGCCACCCGGGAGGGGACAGGGCACCAAGAGACCCAGTACTTC

size: -
D: TRBD1
J: TRBJ1-2
V: TRBV19
CDR3: CASKDRDWTNYGYTF
DNA: TGTGCCAGTAAGGACAGGGATTGGACTAACTATGGCTACACCTTC

size: -
D: -
J: TRBJ1-1
V: TRBV5-4
CDR3: CASSLDYLEAFF
DNA: TGTGCCAGCAGCTTGGACTACCTTGAAGCTTTCTTT

size: -
D: TRBD2
J: TRBJ2-3
V: TRBV6-4
CDR3: CASSDSVSGGDTQYF
DNA: TGTGCCAGCAGTGACTCGGTTAGCGGGGGAGATACGCAGTATTTT

size: -
D: -
J: TRBJ1-4
V: TRBV10-3
CDR3: CAIRTGTIGGELFF
DNA: TGTGCCATCAGGACCGGGACCATAGGGGGAGAACTGTTTTTT

size: -
D: -
J: TRBJ1-4
V: TRBV7-6
CDR3: CASSRGFATNEKLFF
DNA: TGTGCCAGCAGCCGGGGTTTTGCAACTAATGAAAAACTGTTTTTT

size: -
D: TRBD1
J: TRBJ1-2
V: TRBV3-1/TRBV3-2
CDR3: CATTGDGTGTGYTF
DNA: TGTGCCACCACCGGAGACGGGACAGGAACTGGCTACACCTTC

size: -
D: -
J: TRBJ1-1
V: TRBV29-1
CDR3: CSVAGGRNTEAFF
DNA: TGCAGCGTTGCGGGGGGTAGGAACACTGAAGCTTTCTTT

size: -
D: TRBD1
J: TRBJ2-2
V: TRBV18
CDR3: CASSPQDRELTGELFF
DNA: TGTGCCAGCTCACCACAGGACAGGGAGCTCACCGGGGAGCTGTTTTTT

size: once
D: TRBD1
J: TRBJ1-5
V: TRBV30
CDR3: CAWSPPGQGIIQPQHF
DNA: TGTGCCTGGAGTCCGCCAGGACAGGGGATAATTCAGCCCCAGCATTTT

size: -
D: TRBD1
J: TRBJ1-5
V: TRBV30
CDR3: CAWSRGQGNQPQHF
DNA: TGTGCCTGGAGTCGAGGACAGGGCAATCAGCCCCAGCATTTT

size: -
D: -
J: TRBJ1-4
V: TRBV24-1
CDR3: CATSTGPPNEKLFF
DNA: TGTGCCACCTCTACAGGGCCGCCTAATGAAAAACTGTTTTTT

size: -
D: TRBD1
J: TRBJ1-2
V: TRBV18
CDR3: CASSQGQQLNYGYTF
DNA: TGTGCCAGCTCACAGGGACAGCAACTTAACTATGGCTACACCTTC

size: -
D: -
J: TRBJ1-4
V: TRBV27
CDR3: CASSFNPGGREKLFF
DNA: TGTGCCAGCAGTTTCAACCCGGGGGGGAGAGAAAAACTGTTTTTT

size: -
D: TRBD1
J: TRBJ2-3
V: TRBV9
CDR3: CASSVGRGLNTDTQYF
DNA: TGTGCCAGCAGCGTAGGTAGGGGGCTGAACACAGATACGCAGTATTTT

size: -
D: -
J: TRBJ2-1
V: TRBV12-3/TRBV12-4
CDR3: CASSLGGNEQFF
DNA: TGTGCCAGCAGCCTGGGGGGTAATGAGCAGTTCTTC

size: -
D: -
J: TRBJ1-1
V: TRBV30
CDR3: CAWSNGMNTEAFF
DNA: TGTGCCTGGAGTAACGGGATGAACACTGAAGCTTTCTTT

size: once
D: TRBD2
J: TRBJ2-1
V: TRBV11-2
CDR3: CASSARRAGVTTNEQFF
DNA: TGTGCCAGCAGCGCTAGGAGAGCGGGGGTCACCACCAATGAGCAGTTCTTC

size: -
D: TRBD1
J: TRBJ2-5
V: TRBV19
CDR3: CASSIGTGPQETQYF
DNA: TGTGCCAGTAGTATAGGGACAGGGCCCCAAGAGACCCAGTACTTC